The 21 T cell receptor beta chains below were found in one sample sequenced in a study of T cells after yellow fever vaccination. In TCRdb, the 5' RACE reads were re-called with MiXCR into one record per CDR3 protein. The sample shows roughly 400,000 distinct CDR3 sequences, 18% of them seen only once. The input for sequencing was PBMCs, taken before the yellow fever booster vaccination. Receptors originate from a man between 18 and 35 years old who received the YFV17D yellow fever vaccine.

The table lists this clonotype with many counts. The chain couples TRBV20-1 to TRBJ2-7, with 12 nucleotides matching TRBD2. Germline values: CDR1 DFQATT, CDR2 SNEGSKA (reference sequence). The trim removed 5 bases at V and 1 base at J, leaving 3 bases unmatched. This CDR3 spans 14 amino acids. The CDR3 DNA reads TGCAGTGCTCTAGCGGGGGGGCTTTCCTACGAGCAGTACGTC. Protein: CSALAGGLSYEQYV.

This clonotype was detected a few times. The gene calls are TRBV20-1 and TRBJ2-5, with D perhaps assigned TRBD1 or TRBD2 (5 bases each). Germline CDR1 is DFQATT and CDR2 is SNEGSKA (reference sequence). Trimming cost V 7 bases and J 4 bases, with 7 bases left between them. The CDR3 loop spans 10 amino acids. CDR3 sequence (DNA): TGCAGTGGGGACCGAGAGACCCAGTACTTC. It specifies CSGDRETQYF.

Ten or more counts support this clonotype. The chain uses TRBV15 and TRBJ2-2, with D maybe TRBD1 (5 bases). The CDR3 contains 14 residues. The V and J ends lost 4 bases and 3 bases respectively, with 9 bases between them. In germline, CDR1 is LNHNV, CDR2 YYDKDF (reference sequence). In nucleotides, the CDR3 is TGTGCCACCAGCACTAGACAGTACACCGGGGAGCTGTTTTTT. This gives the protein CATSTRQYTGELFF.

This clonotype was detected ten times or more. This chain connects TRBV4-3 to TRBJ2-2; TRBD1 is a possible D gene (5 bases). There are 15 residues in the CDR3. CDR1 is LGHNA, CDR2 YSLEER, per germline. V was cut by 2 bases and J by 3 bases, with 10 bases left in between. The CDR3 sequence: CASSQMGRHTGELFF. CDR3 nucleotides: TGCGCCAGCAGCCAAATGGGGCGGCACACCGGGGAGCTGTTTTTT.

This clonotype appeared many times. The chain couples TRBV12-3 or TRBV12-4 to TRBJ1-5, with a weak D call TRBD1 (6 bases). The CDR3 totals 13 residues. V shed 8 bases and J shed 5 bases, with 13 bases lying between them. The DNA for the CDR3 is TGTGCCAGCTCACGGGGGCGAGATCAGCCCCAGCATTTT. It encodes CASSRGRDQPQHF.

The chain couples TRBV7-2 to TRBJ2-7, with D unresolved. Germline values: CDR1 SGHTA, CDR2 FQGNSA. This CDR3 has 14 residues. The germline V and J ends were trimmed by 2 bases and 1 base, with 9 bases remaining between them. The CDR3 protein is CASSLSVGSYEQYF. The CDR3 DNA reads TGTGCCAGCAGCTTATCAGTCGGATCCTACGAGCAGTACTTC.

This clonotype was observed at least ten times. V and J are TRBV13 and TRBJ1-2; the D gene is possibly TRBD1 (5 bases). Trimming removed 4 bases from V and 8 bases from J, with 17 bases in between. The CDR3 is 14 residues long. The germline gives CDR1 PRHDT, CDR2 FYEKMQ (reference sequence). The CDR3 loop is CASSYRTGSHGYTF. The CDR3 DNA reads TGTGCCAGCAGCTACCGTACAGGCAGCCACGGCTACACCTTC. The full variable domain, with the rest looked up from reference TRBV13 and TRBJ1-2, is AAGVIQSPRHLIKEKRETATLKCYPIPRHDTVYWYQQGPGQDPQFLISFYEKMQSDKGSIPDRFSAQQFSDYHSELNMSSLELGDSALYFCASSYRTGSHGYTFGSGTRLTVV.

This clonotype was observed a few times. The chain employs TRBV7-2 and TRBJ2-7; TRBD1 might be the D (5 bases). The germline V and J ends were trimmed by 1 base and 1 base, with 14 bases remaining between them. This CDR3 spans 16 amino acids. From germline, CDR1 is SGHTA and CDR2 FQGNSA. The CDR3 region has the DNA TGTGCCAGCAGCTTAGTTGGCAAGGGGATGTCCTACGAGCAGTACTTC. This sequence encodes CASSLVGKGMSYEQYF. The complete variable domain, with remaining parts taken from reference TRBV7-2 and TRBJ2-7, reads GAGVSQSPSNKVTEKGKDVELRCDPISGHTALYWYRQSLGQGLEFLIYFQGNSAPDKSGLPSDRFSAERTGGSVSTLTIQRTQQEDSAVYLCASSLVGKGMSYEQYFGPGTRLTVT.

Only a few counts were recorded for this clonotype. This chain links TRBV6-6 with TRBJ2-1; perhaps TRBD2 as D (6 bases). Germline V gene data show CDR1 as MNHNY and CDR2 as SVGAGI (reference sequence). V lost 7 bases and J lost 5, with 24 bases in between. The CDR3 has 17 amino acids. In DNA form, the CDR3 reads TGTGCCAGCACCTCCAAAATGTGGGGGGTGTCGGACAATGAGCAGTTCTTC. It yields the protein CASTSKMWGVSDNEQFF.

This clonotype occurred a few times. The rearrangement uses TRBV4-1 and TRBJ1-1; D is unresolved. Germline CDR1 is MGHRA and CDR2 is YSYEKL. The CDR3 runs to 16 residues. With 1 base removed from V and 4 bases from J, the gap between germline ends came to 16 bases. CDR3 amino acids: CASSQALVGSGTEAFF. In DNA form, the CDR3 reads TGCGCCAGCAGCCAAGCCCTTGTCGGGTCGGGCACTGAAGCTTTCTTT.

V usage is TRBV9 and J usage is TRBJ2-3, with 8 nucleotides matching TRBD2. Germline assignment: CDR1 SGDLS and CDR2 YYNGEE. Trimming cost V 3 bases and J 11 bases; bases outside gene matches: 8. The CDR3 extends over 13 amino acids. The CDR3 loop reads CASSAGGGLLQYF. DNA of the CDR3: TGTGCCAGCAGCGCGGGGGGGGGACTCTTGCAGTATTTT.

This clonotype was observed a handful of times. CDR3 nucleotides: TGTGCCAGCAGTTTGGGAAACAACAGGGGAGCCTACGAGCAGTACTTC. It encodes CASSLGNNRGAYEQYF. The chain links TRBV12-3 or TRBV12-4 to TRBJ2-7, with 7 nucleotides matching TRBD1. V lost 3 bases, J lost 2 bases, and 10 bases stayed unmatched. CDR3 length equals 16 residues.

The V call is TRBV6-2 or TRBV6-3, the J call TRBJ2-1, with 9 nucleotides matching TRBD2. CDR3 length: 15 residues. V shed 2 bases and J 5 bases; nucleotides not matched to a gene: 4. CDR1 and CDR2 (germline): MNHEY, SVGEGT. CDR3 nucleotide sequence: TGTGCCAGCAGTTACACTAGCGGGTGGAACAATGAGCAGTTCTTC. Its translation is CASSYTSGWNNEQFF.

The gene calls are TRBV10-3 and TRBJ1-2; D call uncertain. V was clipped by 3 bases and J by 4 bases, with 9 bases between them. This CDR3 has 13 amino acids. Germline V gives CDR1 ENHRY, CDR2 SYGVKD. The CDR3 loop reads CAISEPGIYGYTF. CDR3 coding DNA: TGTGCCATCAGTGAACCGGGGATCTATGGCTACACCTTC.

This clonotype was seen a handful of times. V usage is TRBV7-2 and J usage is TRBJ1-1; D unclear. The CDR3 is 14 residues long. The germline CDR1 and CDR2 sequences are SGHTA and FQGNSA. The ends were cut back, 5 bases at V and 3 bases at J, with 13 bases in the middle. CDR3 DNA sequence: TGTGCCAGCAGCCCCCCCGGTGGTTACACTGAAGCTTTCTTT. It specifies CASSPPGGYTEAFF.

This clonotype was counted ten times or more. The chain has TRBV20-1 and TRBJ1-1; D not certain. The CDR3 runs to 10 residues. V lost 3 bases to trimming and J lost 10 bases, with 9 bases between them. Germline V gives CDR1 DFQATT, CDR2 SNEGSKA (reference sequence). The CDR3 protein is CSASAARAFF. CDR3 DNA: TGCAGTGCTAGTGCTGCGCGAGCTTTCTTT.

This clonotype was observed a handful of times. The rearrangement joins TRBV4-3 to TRBJ2-7, with TRBD1 matching 10 bases. Germline CDR1 reads LGHNA; CDR2 reads YSLEER. The CDR3 is made up of 17 amino acids. After removal of 0 bases from V and 7 bases from J, the junction contained 12 bases not matched to a gene. CDR3 sequence: CASSQERGTGVHREQYV. Here the CDR3 DNA reads TGCGCCAGCAGCCAAGAAAGGGGGACAGGGGTTCATCGGGAGCAGTACGTC.

The chain combines TRBV7-9 with TRBJ2-7; 7 bases match TRBD1. The CDR3 is 17 residues long. Looked up from germline, CDR1 is SEHNR and CDR2 is FQNEAQ (reference sequence). V lost 5 bases to trimming and J lost 0 bases; unmatched junction nucleotides: 13. The chain's CDR3 is CASSATQTGLNSYEQYF. The DNA of the CDR3 is TGTGCCAGCAGCGCAACGCAGACAGGGTTGAACTCCTACGAGCAGTACTTC.

The chain employs TRBV6-6 and TRBJ1-1; D not certain. Trimming shortened V by 0 bases and J by 4 bases, and 9 bases separated the two germline ends. The length of the CDR3 is 14 residues. Germline V gene lookup returns CDR1 MNHNY and CDR2 SVGAGI (reference sequence). CDR3 region: CASSYSREATEAFF. CDR3 bases: TGTGCCAGCAGTTACTCGAGGGAGGCCACTGAAGCTTTCTTT.

This clonotype was picked up a small number of times. The chain recombines TRBV27 with TRBJ1-1; possibly TRBD1 for D (6 bases). The CDR3 extends over 16 amino acids. V dropped 7 bases and J dropped 5 bases, with 23 bases sitting between them. Germline V CDR1 and CDR2: MNHEY, SMNVEV (reference sequence). For the CDR3, the DNA is TGTGCCAGCAAATACAGGGCTACAGGAGCCTGGACTGAAGCTTTCTTT. Protein: CASKYRATGAWTEAFF.

In this sample, this clonotype turned up a few times. The chain uses TRBV5-6 and TRBJ2-5; D tentatively fits TRBD1 or TRBD2 (6 bases each). The CDR3 consists of 14 residues. Trimming cost V 2 bases and J 7 bases, with 15 bases left between them. Germline CDR1 reads SGHDT; CDR2 reads YYEEEE. CDR3: CASSFGTGARTQYF. The CDR3 DNA reads TGTGCCAGCAGCTTCGGAACGGGGGCTAGGACCCAGTACTTC.